Presented here are 23 T cell receptor beta chains from one specimen sequenced in a study of blood T cell repertoires in COVID-19 (dated by TCRdb to 2018 to 2021). Library generation was performed with the immunoSEQ multiplex PCR assay. TCRdb took over this immuneACCESS table, retaining in-frame rearrangements with V and J assigned. Such tables are incomplete; in checked studies, under half of the missing clones stem from an unresolved V gene, and the remainder is unexplained. This sample comprises some 350,000 clones, roughly nine tenths of them detected only once. The ten biggest clones cover 3% of the sample. The sequenced sample was PBMCs or T cells enriched from blood (not recorded which). These receptors all come from a woman aged 30 to 39 who had recovered from COVID-19.

The V gene is TRBV19, the J gene TRBJ1-6; TRBD1 matches 8 bases. Losses at the gene ends were 5 bases for V and 9 bases for J; bases not matched to a gene: 9. This CDR3 region has 15 residues. Germline V CDR1 and CDR2: LNHDA, SQIVND (reference sequence). CDR3 amino acids: CASSVQGQGGSPLHF. CDR3 DNA sequence: TGTGCCAGTAGTGTTCAAGGACAGGGAGGTTCACCCCTCCACTTT.

The gene calls are TRBV28 and TRBJ1-2; D call uncertain. CDR1 and CDR2 from the germline V gene are MDHEN and SYDVKM. The CDR3 has 14 amino acids. Between the trimmed V and J ends, which lost 3 bases and 0 bases, there was a span of 8 bases. The CDR3 DNA is TGTGCCAGCAGTTTTGGAGCTTCTAACTATGGCTACACCTTC. This encodes CASSFGASNYGYTF.

This clone was counted a few times. The gene calls are TRBV7-9 and TRBJ1-6; 9 bases fit TRBD1. Trimming took 1 base from V and 9 from J; bases not matched to a gene: 1. Germline V CDR1 and CDR2: SEHNR, FQNEAQ (reference sequence). The length of the CDR3 is 14 residues. The CDR3 spells CASSLGDRVSPLHF. CDR3 nucleotide sequence: TGTGCCAGCAGCTTAGGGGACAGGGTTTCACCCCTCCACTTT.

The chain links TRBV4-1 to TRBJ2-7; 7 bases align to TRBD2. J was trimmed by 2 bases and V by 0 bases; bases with no gene match: 4. This CDR3 has 15 residues. Per germline, CDR1 MGHRA and CDR2 YSYEKL. CDR3: CASSQDWTRAYEQYF. Here the CDR3 DNA reads TGCGCCAGCAGCCAAGATTGGACTAGGGCCTACGAGCAGTACTTC.

The chain couples TRBV11-3 to TRBJ1-1; weak D call: TRBD1 (5 bases). Germline V gene sequence: CDR1 SGHNT, CDR2 YENEEA. The ends were cut back, 2 bases at V and 6 bases at J, with 10 bases in the middle. This CDR3 is 13 amino acids long. The CDR3: CASSLSPGAEAFF. The DNA of the CDR3 is TGTGCCAGCAGCTTATCCCCGGGGGCTGAAGCTTTCTTT.

This chain connects TRBV10-3 to TRBJ1-5; 8 bases fit TRBD1. The V and J ends lost 6 bases and 3 bases, in that order; junction bases with no gene match: 4. In germline, CDR1 is ENHRY, CDR2 SYGVKD. CDR3 length equals 14 residues. The CDR3 here is CAISRGLANQPQHF. DNA of the CDR3: TGTGCCATCAGCAGGGGGCTCGCCAATCAGCCCCAGCATTTT.

This rearrangement joins TRBV5-1 to TRBJ1-1; 7 nucleotides agree with TRBD1. The V gene's germline CDR1 is SGHRS and CDR2 YFSETQ. This CDR3 is built from 14 residues. V shed 6 bases and J 3 bases; nucleotides not matched to a gene: 8. CDR3 bases: TGCGCCAGCACGCCGGGGGACAGTTACACTGAAGCTTTCTTT. This sequence encodes CASTPGDSYTEAFF.

V usage is TRBV4-1 and J usage is TRBJ2-3; D is perhaps TRBD2 (5 bases). The germline V gene encodes CDR1 MGHRA and CDR2 YSYEKL. This CDR3 contains 17 residues. With 0 bases removed from V and 0 bases from J, the gap between germline ends came to 13 bases. CDR3 coding DNA: TGCGCCAGCAGCCAAGATGAGGGATTCTCTAGCACAGATACGCAGTATTTT. Its protein is CASSQDEGFSSTDTQYF.

The CDR3 loop reads CATRGDPYEQYF. The CDR3, as DNA: TGTGCAACCCGCGGGGACCCCTACGAGCAGTACTTC. The chain employs TRBV7-3 and TRBJ2-7, with D tentatively TRBD2 (6 bases). CDR1 is SGHTA and CDR2 is FQGTGA in the germline V gene. This CDR3 has 12 residues.

V and J are TRBV28 and TRBJ2-7, with a tentative D call TRBD1 (5 bases). Trimming cost V 2 bases and J 6 bases, with 8 bases left between them. Germline-derived CDR1 and CDR2 are MDHEN and SYDVKM. This CDR3 spans 12 amino acids. The CDR3 is CASSLPGFEQYF. The CDR3 nucleotides read TGTGCCAGCAGTTTACCAGGGTTCGAGCAGTACTTC. Looking up the rest from reference TRBV28 and TRBJ2-7 gives the full variable domain: DVKVTQSSRYLVKRTGEKVFLECVQDMDHENMFWYRQDPGLGLRLIYFSYDVKMKEKGDIPEGYSVSREKKERFSLILESASTNQTSMYLCASSLPGFEQYFGPGTRLTVT.

The chain links TRBV19 to TRBJ1-2; tentatively, D is TRBD1 (6 bases). This CDR3 contains 15 residues. CDR1 and CDR2 (germline): LNHDA, SQIVND (reference sequence). Trimming took 4 bases from V and 5 from J, leaving 17 bases between them. The CDR3 protein is CASSTPTTGFYGYTF. The CDR3 DNA is TGTGCCAGTAGTACCCCGACCACAGGGTTTTATGGCTACACCTTC.

This chain uses TRBV7-2 with TRBJ1-4; D unresolved. The CDR3 is 15 amino acids. V was shortened by 1 base and J by 3 bases, with 9 bases between the two germline ends. The germline CDR1 and CDR2 sequences are SGHTA and FQGNSA. The CDR3: CASSLGGSANEKLFF. The CDR3 coding sequence is TGTGCCAGCAGCTTAGGAGGGTCGGCTAATGAAAAACTGTTTTTT.

DNA of the CDR3: TGTGCCAGCAGCTCAGGACAGCCGAACACTGAAGCTTTCTTT. Its translation: CASSSGQPNTEAFF. The genes are TRBV5-5 and TRBJ1-1, with D possibly matching TRBD1 (6 bases). This CDR3 spans 14 amino acids. The germline V and J ends were trimmed by 3 bases and 1 base, with 10 bases remaining between them. Germline assignment: CDR1 SGHKS and CDR2 YYEKEE (reference sequence).

The rearrangement uses TRBV4-1 and TRBJ1-3, with D possibly matching TRBD1 (5 bases). Trimming left V 2 bases short and J 4 bases short, with 12 bases between. Germline loops: CDR1 MGHRA, CDR2 YSYEKL. This CDR3 contains 15 residues. This chain's CDR3 is CASSQMGLAGNTIYF. The CDR3 DNA follows: TGCGCCAGCAGCCAAATGGGACTGGCAGGAAACACCATATATTTT.

V is TRBV5-1 and J is TRBJ2-7; D remains unclear. CDR1 is SGHRS and CDR2 is YFSETQ in the germline V gene. With 6 bases removed from V and 3 bases from J, the gap between germline ends came to 7 bases. The CDR3 loop spans 11 amino acids. The CDR3 DNA is TGCGCCAGCACCCTCGGCTACGAGCAGTACTTC. It yields the protein CASTLGYEQYF.

The chain uses TRBV3-1 (or the pseudogene TRBV3-2) and TRBJ1-2; the D gene is possibly TRBD1 (5 bases). Germline V lookup: CDR1 LGHDT, CDR2 YNNKEL (reference sequence). V lost 4 bases, J lost 4 bases, and 13 bases lay in between. This CDR3 spans 14 amino acids. The CDR3, as DNA: TGTGCCAGCAGCCGGCAGGGCATGATCTATGGCTACACCTTC. Its protein is CASSRQGMIYGYTF.

This clone was seen once. The sample holds other DNA sequences that translate to the same CDR3. V and J are TRBV11-2 and TRBJ1-2; no clear D gene. CDR1 and CDR2 from the germline V gene are SGHAT and FQNNGV. The CDR3 is 13 amino acids. V was clipped by 0 bases and J by 5 bases, with 7 bases between them. DNA for the CDR3: TGTGCCAGCAGCTTAGACAGGAATTATGGCTACACCTTC. Translation: CASSLDRNYGYTF.

J is TRBJ2-7 and V is TRBV9; 11 bases are a match to TRBD1. Trimming at V came to 4 bases and at J to 3 bases, leaving 6 bases not matched to a gene. Germline CDR1 SGDLS, CDR2 YYNGEE. This CDR3 has 15 residues. CDR3 DNA: TGTGCCAGCAGCTCCGGACAGGGGGCGGGCTACGAGCAGTACTTC. This sequence encodes CASSSGQGAGYEQYF.

The chain is built from TRBV7-9 and TRBJ1-1, with 8 bases fitting TRBD1. The CDR3 runs 15 residues. The J segment lost 0 bases and the V segment lost 5 bases, leaving 5 bases of the junction unmatched. Germline CDR1 reads SEHNR; CDR2 reads FQNEAQ (reference sequence). The chain's CDR3 is CASSPTGGMNTEAFF. The CDR3 nucleotides read TGTGCCAGCAGCCCCACAGGGGGGATGAACACTGAAGCTTTCTTT.

V and J are TRBV6-5 and TRBJ2-2; D possibly corresponds to TRBD1 (6 bases). The CDR3 is 15 residues long. From germline, CDR1 is MNHEY and CDR2 SVGAGI. The V end was cut by 2 bases, the J end by 4 bases, with 11 bases between. In DNA, the CDR3 is TGTGCCAGCAGTTACCAGGGGATTGGCACCGGGGAGCTGTTTTTT. It encodes CASSYQGIGTGELFF.

This clone was found once. The rearrangement links TRBV2 to TRBJ1-4, with D hard to call. This CDR3 region has 15 residues. Trimming removed 4 bases at V and 2 bases at J, with 11 bases between. Germline V gene sequence: CDR1 SNHLY, CDR2 FYNNEI. This chain's CDR3 is CASSVFRGTNEKLFF. The DNA for the CDR3 is TGTGCCAGCAGTGTCTTCCGGGGTACTAATGAAAAACTGTTTTTT.

This chain links TRBV9 with TRBJ1-3; maybe TRBD1 (6 bases). Germline values: CDR1 SGDLS, CDR2 YYNGEE. CDR3 length: 15 amino acids. With 3 bases removed from V and 0 bases from J, the gap between germline ends came to 10 bases. The DNA for the CDR3 is TGTGCCAGCAGCGCCAAGGACAGCTCTGGAAACACCATATATTTT. This codes for CASSAKDSSGNTIYF.

The rearrangement uses TRBV6-5 and TRBJ1-6; D is uncertain. CDR3 length: 14 amino acids. Germline assignment: CDR1 MNHEY and CDR2 SVGAGI. Trimming removed 6 bases at V and 0 bases at J, with 6 bases between. As DNA, the CDR3 is TGTGCCAGCAGCTCGAGCTCCTATAATTCACCCCTCCACTTT. Translating gives CASSSSSYNSPLHF.